This T cell receptor beta chain was recorded in a study of blood T cells in healthy people across ages. Study-wide findings and caveats: Changes in expanded clonotypes were possibly confounded, as the CMV status of donors was unknown.

In the case of this clonotype: What it binds is unknown.

Together with a sample-barcoded 5' primer, a J-beta primer mix was included in a second PCR lasting about 7 to 11 cycles. Each CDR3 protein gets one entry after TCRdb re-called the 5' RACE reads with MiXCR. This table holds about 640,000 distinct CDR3 sequences, roughly three fifths found once. The ends were cut back, 3 bases at V and 2 bases at J, with 12 bases in the middle. Germline V gene data show CDR1 as DFQATT and CDR2 as SNEGSKA (reference sequence). The CDR3 loop spans 14 amino acids. Samples each yielded at least 5 micrograms of total RNA. The TCR sequence derives from a man between 60 and 75 years old in good health. The chain recombines TRBV20-1 with TRBJ2-3, with D possibly being TRBD1 (6 bases). Specimen: blood. The CDR3 sequence is CSASGRGFTDTQYF. The CDR3 nucleotides are TGCAGTGCTAGTGGCAGGGGTTTCACAGATACGCAGTATTTT.